This entry lists 5 T cell receptor beta chains sequenced from one sample in a study of siplizumab effects on memory and regulatory T cells (dated by TCRdb to 2018 to 2020). Library generation was performed with the immunoSEQ multiplex PCR assay. Not all clones reach the TCRdb copy of this immuneACCESS table, which keeps in-frame sequences only. Checked studies attribute under half of the gap to unresolved V genes and leave the rest unexplained. This sample comprises about 100,000 clones, less than 95% of them detected only once. The ten biggest clones cover 1% to 1.5% of the sample. Sequencing was carried out using non-Treg CD4+ T cells sorted from blood. This specimen's cell subset or site label, interpreted: FACS-sorted unstimulated CD4+ non-regulatory T cells. The source of these receptors is a human donor in good health.

The chain uses TRBV27 and TRBJ1-6; 7 nucleotides align to TRBD1. With 3 bases clipped from V and 7 bases from J, the junction kept 3 bases outside the gene matches. The CDR3 is 14 residues long. CDR1 and CDR2 from the germline V gene are MNHEY and SMNVEV (reference sequence). As DNA, the CDR3 is TGTGCCAGCAGTTTTCTACAGGGGAATTCACCCCTCCACTTT. Translating gives CASSFLQGNSPLHF.

The chain couples TRBV27 to TRBJ2-5; 11 nucleotides line up with TRBD2. This CDR3 spans 15 amino acids. V lost 6 bases, J lost 7 bases, and 10 bases stayed unmatched. Per germline, CDR1 MNHEY and CDR2 SMNVEV (reference sequence). CDR3 residues: CASSRGTSGPGTQYF. The DNA for the CDR3 is TGTGCCAGCAGCCGCGGGACTAGCGGACCGGGGACCCAGTACTTC.

The J gene is TRBJ1-4, the V gene TRBV28; 8 positions agree with TRBD1. Looked up from germline, CDR1 is MDHEN and CDR2 is SYDVKM. This CDR3 region has 16 residues. The ends lost 6 bases at V and 7 bases at J; junction bases unmatched: 13. The CDR3: CASRQTGASRVEKLFF. The CDR3, as DNA: TGTGCCAGCAGACAGACAGGGGCCTCTCGAGTTGAAAAACTGTTTTTT.

This chain uses TRBV6-6 with TRBJ1-1; D unresolved. V lost 1 base to trimming and J lost 0 bases, with 6 bases between them. The germline CDR1 and CDR2 sequences are MNHNY and SVGAGI (reference sequence). The CDR3 has 14 amino acids. The CDR3 sequence is CASSYFQMNTEAFF. In nucleotides, the CDR3 is TGTGCCAGCAGTTACTTTCAGATGAACACTGAAGCTTTCTTT.

The chain couples TRBV18 to TRBJ1-5; 11 bases align to TRBD1. The CDR3 sequence is 15 residues long. Germline values: CDR1 KGHSH, CDR2 LQKENI. Losses at the gene ends were 2 bases for V and 6 bases for J; bases not matched to a gene: 3. CDR3 in amino acids: CASSPRTGGLQPQHF. The CDR3, as DNA: TGTGCCAGCTCACCAAGGACAGGGGGCCTTCAGCCCCAGCATTTT. Full variable domain (missing parts from reference TRBV18 and TRBJ1-5): NAGVMQNPRHLVRRRGQEARLRCSPMKGHSHVYWYRQLPEEGLKFMVYLQKENIIDESGMPKERFSAEFPKEGPSILRIQQVVRGDSAAYFCASSPRTGGLQPQHFGDGTRLSIL.